A selection of T cell receptor beta chains follows, all from one sample in a study of OX40 agonist ivuxolimab in advanced cancers. The method was immunoSEQ multiplex PCR; TCRdb's version includes in-frame clones alone and lacks a portion of them. The sample carries about 19,000 clones, about nine tenths recorded once. The sample here was CD4+ or CD8+ T cells sorted from blood, taken in a trial of the OX40 agonist ivuxolimab. These receptors were taken from an adult with an advanced solid tumor such as melanoma, head and neck, liver or kidney cancer. CDR3s include the opening cysteine and the closing phenylalanine or tryptophan. Fields, in order: V gene, CDR3 length, J gene, clone size, D gene, CDR3 protein, CDR3 DNA. A D gene is named only where the DNA matches it firmly. Clone size is not always given. Where it is, it says once, few, many or a class for expanded clones.

>TRBV5-6|16|TRBJ2-5|NA|NA
CASSLALGGAQETQYF
TGTGCCAGCAGCTTGGCACTTGGGGGGGCACAAGAGACCCAGTACTTC
>TRBV4-1|16|TRBJ2-7|NA|TRBD1
CASSPLAGQGYYEQYF
TGCGCCAGCAGCCCCCTTGCGGGACAGGGATACTACGAGCAGTACTTC
>TRBV7-9|13|TRBJ1-1|NA|NA
CASSNPGNTEAFF
TGTGCCAGCAGCAACCCAGGGAACACTGAAGCTTTCTTT
>TRBV5-1|16|TRBJ1-2|NA|TRBD1
CASSLDRGQGIYGYTF
TGCGCCAGCAGCTTGGATCGCGGACAGGGGATCTATGGCTACACCTTC
>TRBV6-5|13|TRBJ2-7|NA|NA
CASSWGSYYEQYF
TGTGCCAGCAGTTGGGGCAGTTACTACGAGCAGTACTTC
>TRBV30|15|TRBJ2-7|NA|TRBD2
CAWRGVAGGPHEQYF
TGTGCCTGGAGAGGGGTAGCGGGAGGACCCCACGAGCAGTACTTC
>TRBV7-8|13|TRBJ2-2|NA|NA
CASSLKSTGELFF
TGTGCCAGCAGCCTCAAATCCACCGGGGAGCTGTTTTTT
>TRBV14|15|TRBJ2-1|NA|TRBD2
CASSQDAGGWNEQFF
TGTGCCAGCAGCCAAGATGCGGGGGGATGGAATGAGCAGTTCTTC
>TRBV18|13|TRBJ1-1|NA|NA
CASSPPGGTEAFF
TGTGCCAGCTCACCACCGGGCGGCACTGAAGCTTTCTTT
>TRBV4-1|14|TRBJ1-1|NA|TRBD1
CASSRGRDRGEAFF
TGCGCCAGCAGCCGCGGCCGGGACAGGGGTGAAGCTTTCTTT
>TRBV14|11|TRBJ2-7|NA|NA
CASSHNYEQYF
TGTGCCAGCAGCCATAACTACGAGCAGTACTTC
>TRBV5-6|13|TRBJ2-3|once|NA
CASSLVLEDTQYF
TGTGCCAGCAGCTTGGTGTTGGAAGATACGCAGTATTTT
>TRBV27|14|TRBJ2-7|NA|NA
CASSPQGSPYEQYF
TGTGCCAGCAGTCCTCAGGGGTCCCCCTACGAGCAGTACTTC
>TRBV27|14|TRBJ2-3|NA|NA
CASSQNGPTDTQYF
TGTGCCAGCAGTCAAAACGGTCCCACAGATACGCAGTATTTT
>TRBV27|14|TRBJ2-5|once|NA
CASSSGLFLETQYF
TGTGCCAGCAGTTCGGGACTTTTCCTAGAGACCCAGTACTTC
>TRBV14|13|TRBJ2-2|NA|TRBD2
CASSQGLAGELFF
TGTGCCAGCAGCCAGGGACTAGCCGGGGAGCTGTTTTTT
>TRBV5-6|16|TRBJ2-3|NA|NA
CASSFRTVTSTDTQYF
TGTGCCAGCAGTTTCAGGACCGTGACTAGCACAGATACGCAGTATTTT
>TRBV7-8|16|TRBJ1-2|few|TRBD1
CASSLMNYGTGHGYTF
TGTGCCAGCAGCTTAATGAACTATGGGACAGGGCACGGCTACACCTTC
>TRBV7-9|14|TRBJ1-1|NA|NA
CASSLIDSNTEAFF
TGTGCCAGCAGCTTAATCGACAGTAACACTGAAGCTTTCTTT
>TRBV4-1|15|TRBJ2-3|once|NA
CASSPGRVSTDTQYF
TGCGCCAGCAGCCCTGGCCGGGTTAGCACAGATACGCAGTATTTT
>TRBV27|14|TRBJ2-2|NA|NA
CASKDHPGPWELFF
TGTGCCAGCAAGGACCACCCCGGTCCCTGGGAGCTGTTTTTT
>TRBV30|14|TRBJ1-5|NA|TRBD1
CAWSVRQGVQPQHF
TGTGCCTGGAGTGTACGGCAGGGGGTTCAGCCCCAGCATTTT
>TRBV2|15|TRBJ2-3|NA|TRBD2
CASSGTSGSTDTQYF
TGTGCCAGCAGTGGGACTAGCGGGAGCACAGATACGCAGTATTTT
>TRBV6-5|14|TRBJ1-4|NA|NA
CASSYTGPHEKLFF
TGTGCCAGCAGTTACACAGGTCCCCATGAAAAACTGTTTTTT
>TRBV28|16|TRBJ2-3|NA|NA
CASIPLWRESTDTQYF
TGTGCCAGCATTCCGTTGTGGCGGGAAAGCACAGATACGCAGTATTTT
>TRBV27|15|TRBJ1-3|NA|TRBD1
CASSAIGQGENTIYF
TGTGCCAGCAGTGCAATCGGACAGGGGGAAAACACCATATATTTT
>TRBV11-2|16|TRBJ1-1|NA|NA
CASSLEMGGLNTEAFF
TGTGCCAGCAGCTTAGAAATGGGGGGGTTGAACACTGAAGCTTTCTTT
>TRBV5-1|19|TRBJ2-3|NA|TRBD2
CASSPRGGTSGRETDTQYF
TGCGCCAGCAGCCCAAGAGGCGGGACTAGCGGGAGGGAAACAGATACGCAGTATTTT
>TRBV29-1|15|TRBJ2-1|NA|NA
CSVDQKGGYYNEQFF
TGCAGCGTTGACCAAAAGGGGGGCTACTACAATGAGCAGTTCTTC
>TRBV7-7|16|TRBJ2-1|NA|TRBD2
CASSLGRLAGVNEQFF
TGTGCTAGCAGCTTAGGCCGACTAGCGGGAGTGAATGAGCAGTTCTTC
>TRBV7-7|13|TRBJ2-7|NA|NA
CASSPGSGYEQYF
TGTGCTAGCAGCCCGGGATCGGGCTACGAGCAGTACTTC
>TRBV4-1|15|TRBJ2-7|NA|TRBD2
CASSLSSGGTDEQYF
TGCGCCAGCAGCCTAAGTAGCGGGGGGACCGACGAGCAGTACTTC
>TRBV7-2|14|TRBJ1-3|NA|NA
CASSPAQRWNTIYF
TGTGCCAGCAGCCCTGCCCAGCGGTGGAACACCATATATTTT
>TRBV10-1|14|TRBJ2-2|NA|NA
CASSDSGNTGELFF
TGCGCCAGCAGTGATTCAGGGAACACCGGGGAGCTGTTTTTT
>TRBV5-1|15|TRBJ2-7|NA|TRBD1
CASRPWTGSSYEQYF
TGCGCCAGCAGACCTTGGACAGGGAGCTCCTACGAGCAGTACTTC
>TRBV18|15|TRBJ1-3|NA|NA
CASSPGPTSGNTIYF
TGTGCCAGCTCACCCGGCCCGACCTCTGGAAACACCATATATTTT
>TRBV5-1|14|TRBJ1-4|NA|NA
CASSPEGANEKLFF
TGCGCCAGCAGCCCGGAGGGAGCTAATGAAAAACTGTTTTTT
>TRBV4-1|15|TRBJ2-1|NA|TRBD1
CASRGSTGLHNEQFF
TGCGCCAGCAGGGGATCGACAGGGCTCCACAATGAGCAGTTCTTC
>TRBV6-1|12|TRBJ1-4|NA|NA
CASRGVNEKLFF
TGTGCCAGCAGGGGAGTTAATGAAAAACTGTTTTTT
>TRBV6-1|16|TRBJ2-3|medium-sized|NA
CASSEATGSGFDTQYF
TGTGCCAGCAGTGAAGCAACGGGTTCGGGGTTCGATACGCAGTATTTT
>TRBV28|14|TRBJ1-5|NA|NA
CASSIGPLDQPQHF
TGTGCCAGCAGTATTGGACCCTTGGATCAGCCCCAGCATTTT
>TRBV27|14|TRBJ2-7|NA|NA
CASSLASSGNEQYF
TGTGCCAGCAGTTTAGCCAGCAGTGGAAACGAGCAGTACTTC
>TRBV4-1|14|TRBJ1-1|NA|NA
CASSHHEGDTEAFF
TGCGCCAGCAGCCACCACGAGGGGGACACTGAAGCTTTCTTT
>TRBV4-1|15|TRBJ2-4|NA|TRBD1
CASSHPGQGKNIQYF
TGCGCCAGCAGCCATCCGGGACAGGGGAAAAACATTCAGTACTTC
>TRBV11-2|11|TRBJ2-7|NA|NA
CASGQEYEQYF
TGTGCCAGCGGGCAGGAGTACGAGCAGTACTTC
>TRBV30|12|TRBJ2-5|NA|TRBD1
CAWRTGKETQYF
TGTGCCTGGAGGACAGGGAAAGAGACCCAGTACTTC
>TRBV27|15|TRBJ2-2|NA|NA
CASSLSIDFTGELFF
TGTGCCAGCAGTTTATCGATCGACTTCACCGGGGAGCTGTTTTTT
>TRBV15|11|TRBJ2-1|NA|NA
CATSRDREQFF
TGTGCCACCAGCAGGGACCGGGAGCAGTTCTTC
>TRBV29-1|12|TRBJ1-2|NA|TRBD1
CSVGQGLYGYTF
TGCAGCGTTGGACAGGGACTCTATGGCTACACCTTC